This T cell receptor beta chain was found in a study of cytomegalovirus exposure and HLA in healthy donors. Study-wide results and limits: CMV serostatus was the only immune exposure information that was available. Some 150 TCR beta chains were listed as cytomegalovirus-associated.

With respect to this clone: Its antigen is as yet unknown.

Unrecorded immune exposures were likely, despite nominal health at sampling. The PCR employed 60 Vbeta primers together with 13 Jbeta primers. Method: immunoSEQ multiplex PCR; TCRdb's copy keeps in-frame clones and lacks some. The sample has some 85,000 clones, 76% seen once. Germline V lookup: CDR1 LNHDA, CDR2 SQIVND (reference sequence). V was clipped by 3 bases and J by 0 bases; unmatched bases: 2. The CDR3 extends over 15 amino acids. This TCR was sampled from a man aged 35 to 55 in good health and CMV-seronegative. The sequencing sample was made of PBMCs. This chain links TRBV19 with TRBJ2-7, with 10 nucleotides matching TRBD1. The CDR3 here is CASSIGTGVSYEQYF. The CDR3 nucleotides are TGTGCCAGTAGTATTGGGACAGGGGTCTCCTACGAGCAGTACTTC.